These 20 T cell receptor beta chains share one sample of origin, sequenced in a study of sequential checkpoint blockade in melanoma. Clones were read by immunoSEQ multiplex PCR, and TCRdb kept only the in-frame ones, dropping some. The profile shows 12,000 or so clones, 82% of them singletons. The sample's treatment: randomized to nivolumab then ipilimumab (arm A) or the reverse (arm B). Sequencing was performed on CD8+ T cells sorted from blood (inferred from file names), taken from a patient given nivolumab and ipilimumab in sequence. All receptors derive from a human donor with melanoma.

This clone appeared once. In DNA form, the CDR3 reads TGTGCCAGCAGTTCCGGGACACTTTCCTACAATGAGCAGTTCTTC. Its protein is CASSSGTLSYNEQFF. This sequence joins TRBV2 and TRBJ2-1, with D possibly TRBD1 on 6 matching bases. Germline loops: CDR1 SNHLY, CDR2 FYNNEI. The CDR3 has 15 amino acids. V lost 5 bases to trimming and J lost 1 base, with 12 bases between them.

V usage is TRBV6-5 and J usage is TRBJ1-5, with D perhaps TRBD1 (5 bases). Germline V gene sequence: CDR1 MNHEY, CDR2 SVGAGI. This CDR3 comprises 14 residues. V gave up 0 bases and J gave up 5 bases, with 8 bases separating them. In DNA, the CDR3 is TGTGCCAGCAGTTACTCAGGGGTCCATCAGCCCCAGCATTTT. Translation: CASSYSGVHQPQHF.

In its sample, this clone was seen a few times. The chain links TRBV5-8 to TRBJ1-2, with 7 bases identical to TRBD1. Germline V lookup: CDR1 SGHTS, CDR2 YDEGEE. The CDR3 spans 13 residues. The V segment lost 3 bases and the J segment 5 bases; nucleotides outside the gene matches: 4. CDR3: CASSWGQFYGYTF. The CDR3, as DNA: TGTGCCAGCAGCTGGGGACAGTTTTATGGCTACACCTTC.

The V gene is TRBV10-2, the J gene TRBJ2-7, with a weak D call TRBD2 (6 bases). The CDR3 is 16 residues long. With 3 bases removed from V and 7 bases from J, the gap between germline ends came to 22 bases. Germline assignment: CDR1 WSHSY and CDR2 SAAADI. The CDR3 region has the DNA TGCGCCAGCAGTGAAAAGAGGGGACTGGGGACGTGGGAGCAGTACTTC. This codes for CASSEKRGLGTWEQYF.

This chain connects TRBV18 to TRBJ1-1; D is unclear. This CDR3 region has 14 residues. The V gene's germline CDR1 is KGHSH and CDR2 LQKENI. V dropped 8 bases and J dropped 2 bases, with 15 bases sitting between them. CDR3 bases: TGTGCCAGCCATTGGGGAGGAGAAAACACTGAAGCTTTCTTT. Translated: CASHWGGENTEAFF.

The CDR3, as DNA: TGCGCCAGCAGCTTGACTAGCGGGAGGTCTATTTCCTACGAGCAGTACTTC. Translation gives CASSLTSGRSISYEQYF. The gene calls are TRBV5-1 and TRBJ2-5, with TRBD2 matching over 12 bases. Near its end, the DNA agrees better with TRBJ2-7, so the J call may be wrong. The germline V gene has CDR1 SGHRS and CDR2 YFSETQ. CDR3 length: 17 amino acids.

Written as DNA, the CDR3 is TGTGCCAGCAGCACTAGCGGGAGCAATGAGCAGTTCTTC. Amino acid sequence: CASSTSGSNEQFF. J is TRBJ2-1 and V is TRBV27; TRBD2 matches 11 bases. Looked up from germline, CDR1 is MNHEY and CDR2 is SMNVEV (reference sequence). V shed 6 bases, J shed 6 bases, and the junction held 1 base outside the gene matches. The length of the CDR3 is 13 residues.

This clone was observed once. The V gene is TRBV7-8, the J gene TRBJ1-5; 7 nucleotides match TRBD1. The CDR3 totals 15 residues. J lost 4 bases, V lost 5 bases, and 8 bases had no gene match. Germline loops: CDR1 SGHVS, CDR2 FQNEAQ. The CDR3 loop reads CASSLVQGPNQPQHF. The CDR3 DNA reads as TGTGCCAGCAGCCTAGTACAGGGGCCTAATCAGCCCCAGCATTTT.

J is TRBJ2-7 and V is TRBV19; 10 bases are a match to TRBD1. The length of the CDR3 is 15 residues. Germline CDR1 reads LNHDA; CDR2 reads SQIVND (reference sequence). V was pared by 4 bases and J by 1 base, with 4 bases of the junction left unmatched. CDR3 in amino acids: CASSTRQGASYEQYF. CDR3 coding DNA: TGTGCCAGTAGTACCCGACAGGGGGCTTCCTACGAGCAGTACTTC. Full variable domain (outside the CDR3, taken from reference TRBV19 and TRBJ2-7): DGGITQSPKYLFRKEGQNVTLSCEQNLNHDAMYWYRQDPGQGLRLIYYSQIVNDFQKGDIAEGYSVSREKKESFPLTVTSAQKNPTAFYLCASSTRQGASYEQYFGPGTRLTVT.

The chain has TRBV10-1 and TRBJ2-5, with 7 bases that match TRBD2. Germline-derived CDR1 and CDR2 are WNHNN and SYGVQD (reference sequence). V was pared by 10 bases and J by 5 bases, with 16 bases of the junction left unmatched. The length of the CDR3 is 15 residues. The CDR3 sequence: CATNGRGKHGETQYF. CDR3 sequence (DNA): TGCGCCACCAATGGGAGGGGTAAGCATGGGGAGACCCAGTACTTC.

The V gene is TRBV29-1, the J gene TRBJ2-2, with 10 bases identical to TRBD2. Germline CDR1 is SQVTM and CDR2 is ANQGSEA. V lost 3 bases to trimming and J lost 1 base; unmatched junction nucleotides: 5. The CDR3 extends over 16 amino acids. The CDR3 DNA reads TGCAGCGTTGAGGACGCTAGCGGGAGGAACACCGGGGAGCTGTTTTTT. Its protein product is CSVEDASGRNTGELFF.

This clone showed up just a few times. The genes are TRBV19 and TRBJ2-7; D is possibly TRBD2 (6 bases). V shed 10 bases and J shed 6 bases, with 22 bases lying between them. Germline CDR1 and CDR2: LNHDA and SQIVND (reference sequence). CDR3 size: 14 residues. CDR3 in amino acids: CATTGDSLKSEQYF. CDR3 sequence (DNA): TGTGCCACCACGGGGGACTCCCTCAAGAGCGAGCAGTACTTC.

The rearrangement links TRBV6-1 to TRBJ1-5; possible D gene TRBD1, 5 bases. The CDR3 extends over 15 amino acids. Trimming removed 5 bases from V and 6 bases from J, with 17 bases in between. Per germline, CDR1 MNHNS and CDR2 SASEGT. In nucleotides, the CDR3 is TGTGCCAGCAGTATAACCGGGACTAATAGTCAGCCCCAGCATTTT. This gives the protein CASSITGTNSQPQHF.

J is TRBJ1-1 and V is TRBV28; possibly TRBD1 for D (5 bases). The CDR3 spans 14 residues. In germline, CDR1 is MDHEN, CDR2 SYDVKM. Trimming took 0 bases from V and 8 from J, leaving 13 bases between them. Here the CDR3 reads CASSLWIGQLEAFF. The CDR3 bases are TGTGCCAGCAGTTTATGGATTGGACAACTAGAAGCTTTCTTT.

V is TRBV9 and J is TRBJ1-2; the match to TRBD1 covers 7 bases. CDR3 length: 14 amino acids. After removal of 4 bases from V and 2 bases from J, the junction contained 5 bases not matched to a gene. Germline V gene sequence: CDR1 SGDLS, CDR2 YYNGEE. The CDR3 nucleotides read TGTGCCAGCAGCTCAGAGACAGGGAACTATGGCTACACCTTC. This encodes CASSSETGNYGYTF.

This chain connects TRBV4-1 to TRBJ2-5; possible D gene TRBD2, 6 bases. The CDR3 loop spans 14 amino acids. The V end lost 1 base, the J end lost 2 bases, and 8 bases lay between the germline ends. Germline V lookup: CDR1 MGHRA, CDR2 YSYEKL. The CDR3 bases are TGCGCCAGCAGCCAAGGCGGGGTTCAAGAGACCCAGTACTTC. Protein: CASSQGGVQETQYF.

The chain employs TRBV5-4 and TRBJ2-1; D call uncertain. Per germline, CDR1 SGHNT and CDR2 YYREEE (reference sequence). V was pared by 5 bases and J by 0 bases, with 15 bases between. The CDR3 is 16 residues long. The CDR3 loop is CASSSWASSSYNEQFF. CDR3 nucleotide sequence: TGTGCCAGCAGTTCCTGGGCCTCGAGCTCCTACAATGAGCAGTTCTTC.

J is TRBJ2-7 and V is TRBV27; D is possibly TRBD1 (5 bases). Germline V gene data show CDR1 as MNHEY and CDR2 as SMNVEV (reference sequence). The CDR3 totals 14 residues. V lost 8 bases and J 0 bases, leaving 14 bases between the germline ends. The CDR3 DNA is TGTGCCAGCGCGACAGCTGAAGCCTCCTACGAGCAGTACTTC. Translated: CASATAEASYEQYF.

Within the sample, this clone is large. V gene TRBV19 combines with J gene TRBJ2-7; no clear D gene. V was clipped by 1 base and J by 6 bases, with 16 bases between them. The CDR3 runs 15 residues. Germline V lookup: CDR1 LNHDA, CDR2 SQIVND (reference sequence). CDR3 bases: TGTGCCAGTAGTATAGCGGCTAGATCCGTCGCCGAGCAGTACTTC. Translated: CASSIAARSVAEQYF.

The chain is built from TRBV7-8 and TRBJ2-3; TRBD2 matches 9 bases. The CDR3 is 16 residues long. The germline V gene has CDR1 SGHVS and CDR2 FQNEAQ. J was trimmed by 5 bases and V by 1 base; bases with no gene match: 7. The CDR3, as DNA: TGTGCCAGCAGCTTAGTGGGCGGGGGGGCAATAGATACGCAGTATTTT. This sequence encodes CASSLVGGGAIDTQYF.